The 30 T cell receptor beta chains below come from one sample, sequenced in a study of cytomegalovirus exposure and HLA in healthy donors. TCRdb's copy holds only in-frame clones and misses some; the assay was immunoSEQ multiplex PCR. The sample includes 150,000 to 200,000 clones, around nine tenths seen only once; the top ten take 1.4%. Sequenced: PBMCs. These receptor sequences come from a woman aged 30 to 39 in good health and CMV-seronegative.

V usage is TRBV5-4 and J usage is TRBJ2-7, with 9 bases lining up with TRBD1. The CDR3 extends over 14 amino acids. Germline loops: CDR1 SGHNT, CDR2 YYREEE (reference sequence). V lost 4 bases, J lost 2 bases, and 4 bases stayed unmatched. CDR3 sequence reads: CASSRTGDAYEQYF. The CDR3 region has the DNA TGTGCCAGCAGCAGGACAGGGGATGCCTACGAGCAGTACTTC. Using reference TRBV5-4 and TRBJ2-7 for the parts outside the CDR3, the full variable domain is ETGVTQSPTHLIKTRGQQVTLRCSSQSGHNTVSWYQQALGQGPQFIFQYYREEENGRGNFPPRFSGLQFPNYSSELNVNALELDDSALYLCASSRTGDAYEQYFGPGTRLTVT.

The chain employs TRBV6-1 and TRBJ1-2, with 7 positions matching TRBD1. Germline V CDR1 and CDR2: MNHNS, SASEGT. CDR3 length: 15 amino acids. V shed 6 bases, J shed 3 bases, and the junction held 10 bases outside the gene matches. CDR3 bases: TGTGCCAGCAGACAGTCGACAGGGCCAGACTATGGCTACACCTTC. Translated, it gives CASRQSTGPDYGYTF.

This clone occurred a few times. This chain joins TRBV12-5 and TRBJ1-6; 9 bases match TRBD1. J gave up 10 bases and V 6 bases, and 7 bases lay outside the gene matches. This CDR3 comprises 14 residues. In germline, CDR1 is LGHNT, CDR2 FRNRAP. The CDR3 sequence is CASGLGQGESPLHF. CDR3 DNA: TGTGCTAGTGGCCTGGGACAGGGAGAATCACCCCTCCACTTT.

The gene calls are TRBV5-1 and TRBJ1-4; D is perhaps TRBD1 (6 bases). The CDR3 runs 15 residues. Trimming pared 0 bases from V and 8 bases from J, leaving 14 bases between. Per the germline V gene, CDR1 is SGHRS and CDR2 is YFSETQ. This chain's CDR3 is CASSLAATGTEKLFF. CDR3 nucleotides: TGCGCCAGCAGCTTGGCGGCAACAGGGACCGAAAAACTGTTTTTT.

The CDR3 nucleotides read TGTGCCAGCAGTGAAGATCGGACAGGGGAGTCACCCCTCCACTTT. This translates into CASSEDRTGESPLHF. The chain is built from TRBV2 and TRBJ1-6; 9 nucleotides agree with TRBD1. CDR3 length: 15 amino acids. CDR1 SNHLY and CDR2 FYNNEI come from the germline V gene. V trimming: 1 base; J trimming: 10 bases; junction bases outside the gene matches: 5. The full variable domain, rest sourced from reference TRBV2 and TRBJ1-6, is EPEVTQTPSHQVTQMGQEVILRCVPISNHLYFYWYRQILGQKVEFLVSFYNNEISEKSEIFDDQFSVERPDGSNFTLKIRSTKLEDSAMYFCASSEDRTGESPLHFGNGTRLTVT.

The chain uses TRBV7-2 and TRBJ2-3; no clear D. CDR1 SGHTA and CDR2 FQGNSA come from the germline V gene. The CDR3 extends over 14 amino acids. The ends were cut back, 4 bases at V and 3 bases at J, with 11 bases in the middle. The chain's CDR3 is CASSSSAFTDTQYF. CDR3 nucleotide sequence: TGTGCCAGCAGCTCCAGCGCCTTTACAGATACGCAGTATTTT.

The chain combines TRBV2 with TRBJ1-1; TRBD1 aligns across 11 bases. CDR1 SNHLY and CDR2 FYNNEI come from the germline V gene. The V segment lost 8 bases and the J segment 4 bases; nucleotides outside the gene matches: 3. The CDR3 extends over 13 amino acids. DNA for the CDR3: TGTGCCAGCCATGGGACAGGGGGCACTGAAGCTTTCTTT. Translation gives CASHGTGGTEAFF.

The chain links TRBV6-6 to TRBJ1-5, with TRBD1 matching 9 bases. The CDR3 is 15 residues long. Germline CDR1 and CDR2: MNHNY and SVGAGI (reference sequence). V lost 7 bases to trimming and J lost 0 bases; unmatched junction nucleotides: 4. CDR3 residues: CASTRQGDSNQPQHF. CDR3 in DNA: TGTGCCAGCACTCGACAGGGGGATAGCAATCAGCCCCAGCATTTT.

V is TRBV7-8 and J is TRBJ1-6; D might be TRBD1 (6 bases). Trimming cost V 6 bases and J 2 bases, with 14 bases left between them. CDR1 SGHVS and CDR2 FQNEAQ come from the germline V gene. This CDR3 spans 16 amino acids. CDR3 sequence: CASRDSRGTYNSPLHF. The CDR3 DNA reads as TGTGCCAGCAGAGATAGCAGGGGAACCTATAATTCACCCCTCCACTTT. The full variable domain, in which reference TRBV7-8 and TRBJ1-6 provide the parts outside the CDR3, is GAGVSQSPRYKVAKRGQDVALRCDPISGHVSLFWYQQALGQGPEFLTYFQNEAQLDKSGLPSDRFFAERPEGSVSTLKIQRTQQEDSAVYLCASRDSRGTYNSPLHFGNGTRLTVT.

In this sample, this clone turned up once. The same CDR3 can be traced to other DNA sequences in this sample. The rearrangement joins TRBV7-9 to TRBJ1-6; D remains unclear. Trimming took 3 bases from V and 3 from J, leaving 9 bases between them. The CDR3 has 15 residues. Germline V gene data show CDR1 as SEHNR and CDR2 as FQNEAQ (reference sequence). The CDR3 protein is CASSLGSSYNSPLHF. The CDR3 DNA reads TGTGCCAGCAGCTTGGGCAGCAGCTATAATTCACCCCTCCACTTT.

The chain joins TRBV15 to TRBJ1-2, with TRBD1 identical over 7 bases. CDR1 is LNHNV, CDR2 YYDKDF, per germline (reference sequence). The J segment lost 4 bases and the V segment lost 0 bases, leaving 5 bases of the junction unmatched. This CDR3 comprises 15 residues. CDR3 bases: TGTGCCACCAGCAGAGATCCGACAGGGTCCTATGGCTACACCTTC. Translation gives CATSRDPTGSYGYTF.

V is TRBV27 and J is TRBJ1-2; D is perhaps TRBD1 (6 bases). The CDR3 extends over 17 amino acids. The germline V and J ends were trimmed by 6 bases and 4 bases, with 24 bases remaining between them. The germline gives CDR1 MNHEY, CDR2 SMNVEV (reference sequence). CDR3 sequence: CASSITYGWGLGYGYTF. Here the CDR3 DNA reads TGTGCCAGCAGCATAACCTACGGTTGGGGGCTCGGCTATGGCTACACCTTC.

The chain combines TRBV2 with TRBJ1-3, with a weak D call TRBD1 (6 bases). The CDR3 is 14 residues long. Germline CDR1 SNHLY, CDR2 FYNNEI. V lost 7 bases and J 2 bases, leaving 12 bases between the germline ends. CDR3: CASKNQGTGNTIYF. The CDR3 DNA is TGTGCCAGCAAAAATCAGGGGACTGGAAACACCATATATTTT.

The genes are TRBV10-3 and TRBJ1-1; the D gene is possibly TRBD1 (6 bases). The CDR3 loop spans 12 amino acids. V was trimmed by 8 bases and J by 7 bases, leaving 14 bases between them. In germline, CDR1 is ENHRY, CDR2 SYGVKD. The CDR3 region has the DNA TGTGCCATCTCCGGGGGGGCAGGTGAAGCTTTCTTT. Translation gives CAISGGAGEAFF.

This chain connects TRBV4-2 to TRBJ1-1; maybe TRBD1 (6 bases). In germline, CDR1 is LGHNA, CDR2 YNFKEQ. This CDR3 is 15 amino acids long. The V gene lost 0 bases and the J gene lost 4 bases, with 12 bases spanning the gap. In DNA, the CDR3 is TGTGCCAGCAGCCAAGATGGGGGGGCGGGCACTGAAGCTTTCTTT. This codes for CASSQDGGAGTEAFF.

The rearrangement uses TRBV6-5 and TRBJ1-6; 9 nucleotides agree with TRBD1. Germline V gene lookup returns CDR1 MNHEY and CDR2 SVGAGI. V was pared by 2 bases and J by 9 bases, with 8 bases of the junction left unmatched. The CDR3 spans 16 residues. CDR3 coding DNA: TGTGCCAGCAGTTACACCACAGGGGGCCGAGGTTCACCCCTCCACTTT. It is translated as CASSYTTGGRGSPLHF.

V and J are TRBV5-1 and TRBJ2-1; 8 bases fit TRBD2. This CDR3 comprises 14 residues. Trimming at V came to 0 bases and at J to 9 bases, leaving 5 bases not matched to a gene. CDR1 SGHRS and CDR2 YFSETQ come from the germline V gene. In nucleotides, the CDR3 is TGCGCCAGCAGCTTGGGCCGGGAGGGCGGTGAGCAGTTCTTC. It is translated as CASSLGREGGEQFF.

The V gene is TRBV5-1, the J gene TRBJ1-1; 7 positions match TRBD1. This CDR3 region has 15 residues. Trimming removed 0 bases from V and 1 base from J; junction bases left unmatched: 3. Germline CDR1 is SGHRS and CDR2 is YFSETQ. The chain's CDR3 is CASSLDGTANTEAFF. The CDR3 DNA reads TGCGCCAGCAGCTTGGACGGGACAGCGAACACTGAAGCTTTCTTT.

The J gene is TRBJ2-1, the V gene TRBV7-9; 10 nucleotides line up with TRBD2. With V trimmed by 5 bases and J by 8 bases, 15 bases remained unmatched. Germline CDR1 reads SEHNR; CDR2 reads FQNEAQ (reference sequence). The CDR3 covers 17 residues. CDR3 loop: CASSQPLPGLAFDEQFF. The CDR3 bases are TGTGCCAGCAGCCAACCACTACCGGGACTAGCGTTCGATGAGCAGTTCTTC.

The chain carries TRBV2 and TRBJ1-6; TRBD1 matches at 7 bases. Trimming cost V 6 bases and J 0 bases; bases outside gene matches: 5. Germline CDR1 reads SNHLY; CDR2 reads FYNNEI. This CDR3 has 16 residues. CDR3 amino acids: CASRTGQGSYNSPLHF. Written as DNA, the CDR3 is TGTGCCAGCAGGACAGGGCAGGGCTCCTATAATTCACCCCTCCACTTT.

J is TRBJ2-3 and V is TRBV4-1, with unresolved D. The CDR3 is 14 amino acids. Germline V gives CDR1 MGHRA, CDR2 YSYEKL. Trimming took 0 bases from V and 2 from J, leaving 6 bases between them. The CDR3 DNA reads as TGCGCCAGCAGCCAAGACCTTTTCACAGATACGCAGTATTTT. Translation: CASSQDLFTDTQYF.

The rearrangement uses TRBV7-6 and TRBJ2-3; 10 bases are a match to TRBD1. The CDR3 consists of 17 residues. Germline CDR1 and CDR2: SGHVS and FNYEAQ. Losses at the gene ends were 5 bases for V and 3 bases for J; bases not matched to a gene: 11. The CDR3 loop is CASSPDTGTGVTDTQYF. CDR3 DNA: TGTGCCAGCAGCCCAGACACGGGGACAGGGGTGACAGATACGCAGTATTTT.

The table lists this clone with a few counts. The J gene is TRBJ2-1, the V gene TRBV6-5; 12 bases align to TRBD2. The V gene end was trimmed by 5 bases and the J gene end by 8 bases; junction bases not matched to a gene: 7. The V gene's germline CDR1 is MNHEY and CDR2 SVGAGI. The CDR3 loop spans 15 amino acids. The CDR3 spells CASSRSSGGAYEQFF. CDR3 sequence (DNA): TGTGCCAGCAGTCGCTCTAGCGGGGGGGCCTATGAGCAGTTCTTC.

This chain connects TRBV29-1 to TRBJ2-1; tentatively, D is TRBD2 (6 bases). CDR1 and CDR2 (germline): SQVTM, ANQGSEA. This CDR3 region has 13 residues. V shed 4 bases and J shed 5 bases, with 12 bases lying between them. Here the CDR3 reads CSVVRGEHNEQFF. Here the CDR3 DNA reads TGCAGCGTTGTGCGGGGAGAACACAATGAGCAGTTCTTC.

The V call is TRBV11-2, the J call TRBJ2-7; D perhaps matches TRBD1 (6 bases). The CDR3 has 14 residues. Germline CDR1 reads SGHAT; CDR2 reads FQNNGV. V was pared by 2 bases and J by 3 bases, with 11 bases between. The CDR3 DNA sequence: TGTGCCAGCAGCTTATTAGGGGGTCTCTACGAGCAGTACTTC. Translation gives CASSLLGGLYEQYF.

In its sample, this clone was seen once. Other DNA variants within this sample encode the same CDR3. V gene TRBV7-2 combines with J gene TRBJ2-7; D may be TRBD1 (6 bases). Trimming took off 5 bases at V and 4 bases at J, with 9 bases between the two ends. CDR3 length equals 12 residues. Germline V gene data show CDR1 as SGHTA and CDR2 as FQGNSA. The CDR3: CASSPTGYEQYF. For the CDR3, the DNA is TGTGCCAGCAGCCCCACAGGGTACGAGCAGTACTTC.

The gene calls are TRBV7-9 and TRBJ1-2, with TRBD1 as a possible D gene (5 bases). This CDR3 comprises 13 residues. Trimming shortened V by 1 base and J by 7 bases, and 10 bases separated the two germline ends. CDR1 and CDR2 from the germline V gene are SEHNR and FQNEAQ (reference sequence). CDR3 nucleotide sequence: TGTGCCAGCAGCTTAGGGTCAGGGATTGGCTACACCTTC. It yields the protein CASSLGSGIGYTF.

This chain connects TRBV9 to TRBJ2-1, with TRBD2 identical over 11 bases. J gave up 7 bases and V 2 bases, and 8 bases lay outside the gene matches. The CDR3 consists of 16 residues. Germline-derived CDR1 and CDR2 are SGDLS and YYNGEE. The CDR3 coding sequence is TGTGCCAGCAGCGTCCGCCTACTAGCGGGGGTTAATGAGCAGTTCTTC. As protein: CASSVRLLAGVNEQFF.

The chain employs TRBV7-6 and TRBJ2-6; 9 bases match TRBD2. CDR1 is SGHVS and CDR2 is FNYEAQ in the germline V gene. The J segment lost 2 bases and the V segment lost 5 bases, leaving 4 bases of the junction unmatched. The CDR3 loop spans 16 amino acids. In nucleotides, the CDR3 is TGTGCCAGCAGCCGCGGGGGGGGACCTGGGGCCAACGTCCTGACTTTC. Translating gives CASSRGGGPGANVLTF.

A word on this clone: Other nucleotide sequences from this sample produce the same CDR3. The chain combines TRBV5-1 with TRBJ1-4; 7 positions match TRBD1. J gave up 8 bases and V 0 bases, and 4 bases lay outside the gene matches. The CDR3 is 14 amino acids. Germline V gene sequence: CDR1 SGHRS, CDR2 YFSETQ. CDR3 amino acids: CASSLGQGEEKLFF. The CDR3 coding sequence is TGCGCCAGCAGCTTGGGACAGGGAGAAGAAAAACTGTTTTTT.